Each of the 4 T cell receptor beta chains below was sequenced from the same sample in a study of blood T cell repertoires in COVID-19. Produced via immunoSEQ multiplex PCR; TCRdb's table is partial and in-frame only. Found here are approximately 21,000 clones, about 86% of them singletons; the top ten hold 15% to 20%. The material sequenced was peripheral blood. The receptor set was obtained from a human donor with acute or convalescent COVID-19. The donor label of this sample is uncertain.

V and J are TRBV11-2 and TRBJ1-2, with 10 bases lining up with TRBD1. CDR1 and CDR2 (germline): SGHAT, FQNNGV. There are 16 residues in the CDR3. J gave up 4 bases and V 6 bases, and 11 bases lay outside the gene matches. CDR3 protein: CASRALKTGGSYGYTF. For the CDR3, the DNA is TGTGCCAGCAGGGCTCTTAAGACAGGGGGCAGCTATGGCTACACCTTC.

V gene TRBV7-3 combines with J gene TRBJ2-3; perhaps TRBD2 as D (6 bases). Germline CDR1 reads SGHTA; CDR2 reads FQGTGA. This CDR3 comprises 16 residues. V was clipped by 1 base and J by 4 bases, with 15 bases between them. CDR3 in amino acids: CASSLNPSANPDTQYF. CDR3 nucleotides: TGTGCCAGCAGCTTAAATCCTAGCGCAAATCCAGATACGCAGTATTTT. The variable domain in full, completed from reference TRBV7-3 and TRBJ2-3, reads GAGVSQTPSNKVTEKGKYVELRCDPISGHTALYWYRQSLGQGPEFLIYFQGTGAADDSGLPNDRFFAVRPEGSVSTLKIQRTERGDSAVYLCASSLNPSANPDTQYFGPGTRLTVL.

About this clone itself: This CDR3 is also generated by other DNA sequences in the sample. This chain joins TRBV5-1 and TRBJ1-5, with 8 positions matching TRBD1. The ends lost 2 bases at V and 4 bases at J; junction bases unmatched: 5. This CDR3 spans 15 amino acids. In germline, CDR1 is SGHRS, CDR2 YFSETQ. The CDR3 nucleotides are TGCGCCAGCAGCTTAGGACAGGGTGGAAATCAGCCCCAGCATTTT. The encoded protein is CASSLGQGGNQPQHF.

J is TRBJ2-3 and V is TRBV29-1, with 13 bases aligning to TRBD2. Losses at the gene ends were 1 base for V and 4 bases for J; bases not matched to a gene: 5. This CDR3 is 16 amino acids long. Germline CDR1 is SQVTM and CDR2 is ANQGSEA. DNA for the CDR3: TGCAGCGTTGAAGGAGGACTAGCGGGAGTGCCAGATACGCAGTATTTT. The encoded protein is CSVEGGLAGVPDTQYF.